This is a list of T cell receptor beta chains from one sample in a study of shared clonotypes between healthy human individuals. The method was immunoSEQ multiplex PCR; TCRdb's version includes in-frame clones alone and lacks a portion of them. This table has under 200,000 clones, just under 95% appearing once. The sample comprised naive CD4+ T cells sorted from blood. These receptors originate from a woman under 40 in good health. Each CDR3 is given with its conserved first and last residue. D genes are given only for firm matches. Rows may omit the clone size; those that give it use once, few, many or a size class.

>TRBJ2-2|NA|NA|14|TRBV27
CASSISGNTGELFF
TGTGCCAGCAGCATAAGCGGAAACACCGGGGAGCTGTTTTTT
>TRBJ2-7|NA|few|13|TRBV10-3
CAISESDSYEQYF
TGTGCCATCAGTGAGTCTGACAGCTACGAGCAGTACTTC
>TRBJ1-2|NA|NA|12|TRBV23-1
CASSHPGGGYTF
TGCGCCAGCAGTCACCCTGGGGGTGGCTACACCTTC
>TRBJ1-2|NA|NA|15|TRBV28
CASSLSGFVGNGYTF
TGTGCCAGCAGTTTATCCGGCTTTGTTGGGAACGGCTACACCTTC
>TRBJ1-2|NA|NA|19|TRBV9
CASSALPVTGGPTNYGYTF
TGTGCCAGCAGCGCTCTACCGGTTACGGGGGGCCCAACTAACTATGGCTACACCTTC
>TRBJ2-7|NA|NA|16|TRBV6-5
CASSYWTRDIAYEQYF
TGTGCCAGCAGTTACTGGACCCGGGACATAGCTTACGAGCAGTACTTC
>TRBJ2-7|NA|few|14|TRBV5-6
CASRRQPIGSEQYF
TGTGCCTCTCGTCGGCAGCCGATTGGGAGCGAGCAGTACTTC
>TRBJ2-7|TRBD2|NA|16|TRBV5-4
CASSPITAGAPDEQYF
TGTGCCAGCAGCCCGATAACAGCGGGAGCTCCGGACGAGCAGTACTTC
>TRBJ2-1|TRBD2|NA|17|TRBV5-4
CASSSPGGLAGNNEQFF
TGTGCCAGCAGCTCCCCGGGGGGACTAGCGGGGAACAATGAGCAGTTCTTC
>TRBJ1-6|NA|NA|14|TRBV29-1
CSVQGPDFSSPLHF
TGCAGCGTCCAAGGTCCCGATTTTAGTTCACCCCTCCACTTT
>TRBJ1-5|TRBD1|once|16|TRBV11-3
CASSLNRDRGIQPQHF
TGTGCCAGCAGCTTAAACCGGGACAGGGGTATCCAGCCCCAGCATTTT
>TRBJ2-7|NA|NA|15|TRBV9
CASSVKRPSTYEQYF
TGTGCCAGCAGCGTAAAAAGACCTAGCACCTACGAGCAGTACTTC
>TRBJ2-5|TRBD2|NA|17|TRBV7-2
CASSLAWLAGEQETQYF
TGTGCCAGCAGCTTAGCGTGGCTAGCGGGAGAGCAAGAGACCCAGTACTTC
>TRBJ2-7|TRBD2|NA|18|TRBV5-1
CASSQEPSGSTVSYEQYF
TGCGCCAGCAGCCAAGAACCTAGCGGGAGTACGGTCTCCTACGAGCAGTACTTC
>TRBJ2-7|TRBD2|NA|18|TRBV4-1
CASSQGLAGVGSSYEQYF
TGCGCCAGCAGCCAGGGACTAGCGGGAGTGGGAAGCTCCTACGAGCAGTACTTC
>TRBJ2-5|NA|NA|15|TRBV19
CASSIGAGGPEAQYF
TGTGCCAGTAGTATAGGGGCAGGGGGGCCTGAGGCCCAGTACTTC
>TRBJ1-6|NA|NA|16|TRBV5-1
CASSLESYRANSPLHF
TGCGCCAGCAGCTTAGAGTCTTACAGGGCAAATTCACCCCTCCACTTT
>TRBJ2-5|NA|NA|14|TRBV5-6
CASSLGGNGETQYF
TGTGCCAGCAGCTTGGGCGGGAATGGAGAGACCCAGTACTTC
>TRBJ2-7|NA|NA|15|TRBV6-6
CASSKTRDGSYEQYF
TGTGCCAGCAGCAAAACCCGGGACGGGTCCTACGAGCAGTACTTC
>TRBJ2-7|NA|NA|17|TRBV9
CASSVGIGGTEGYEQYF
TGTGCCAGCAGCGTAGGAATTGGAGGGACAGAAGGGTACGAGCAGTACTTC
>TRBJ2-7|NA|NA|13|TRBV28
CASSSSRAYEQYF
TGTGCCAGCAGTTCAAGCAGGGCATACGAGCAGTACTTC
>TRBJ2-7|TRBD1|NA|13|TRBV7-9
CASSGGQGDEQYF
TGTGCCAGCAGCGGGGGACAGGGTGACGAGCAGTACTTC
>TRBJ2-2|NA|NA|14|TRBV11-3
CASSPGGGTGELFF
TGTGCCAGCAGCCCTGGTGGCGGTACCGGGGAGCTGTTTTTT
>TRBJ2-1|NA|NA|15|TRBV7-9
CASSLVALSYNEQFF
TGTGCCAGCAGCTTAGTCGCCCTCTCCTACAATGAGCAGTTCTTC
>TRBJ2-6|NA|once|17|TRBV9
CASSSLSAVGGANVLTF
TGTGCCAGCAGCTCTCTTTCCGCTGTGGGTGGGGCCAACGTCCTGACTTTC
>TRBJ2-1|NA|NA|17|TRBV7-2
CASSLAKGRGTYNEQFF
TGTGCCAGCAGCTTAGCTAAGGGGAGAGGAACCTACAATGAGCAGTTCTTC
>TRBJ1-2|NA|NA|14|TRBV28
CASRGRTASYGYTF
TGTGCCAGCAGGGGTAGGACAGCTAGCTATGGCTACACCTTC
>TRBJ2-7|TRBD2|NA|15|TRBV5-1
CASSSGLAGSGEQYF
TGCGCCAGCAGCTCCGGACTAGCGGGTTCGGGGGAGCAGTACTTC
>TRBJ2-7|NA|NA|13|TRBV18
CASSPPSSYEQYF
TGTGCCAGCTCGCCCCCGTCATCCTACGAGCAGTACTTC